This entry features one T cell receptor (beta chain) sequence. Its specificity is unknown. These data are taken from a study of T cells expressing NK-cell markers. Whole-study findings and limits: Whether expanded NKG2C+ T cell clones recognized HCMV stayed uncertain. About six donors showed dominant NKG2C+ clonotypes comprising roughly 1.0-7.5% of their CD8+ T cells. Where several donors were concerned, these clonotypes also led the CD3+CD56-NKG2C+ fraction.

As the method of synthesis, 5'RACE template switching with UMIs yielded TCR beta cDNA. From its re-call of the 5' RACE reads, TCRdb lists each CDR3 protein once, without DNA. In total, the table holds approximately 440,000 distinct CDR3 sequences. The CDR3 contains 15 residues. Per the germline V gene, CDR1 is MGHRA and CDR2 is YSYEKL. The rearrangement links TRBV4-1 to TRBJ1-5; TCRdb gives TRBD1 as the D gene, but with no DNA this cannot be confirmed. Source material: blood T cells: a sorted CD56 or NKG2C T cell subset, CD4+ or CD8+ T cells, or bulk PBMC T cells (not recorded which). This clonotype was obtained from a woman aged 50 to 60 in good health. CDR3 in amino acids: CASSPRDREDQPQHF.